The 5 T cell receptor beta chains in this list originate from one sample, sequenced in a study of blood T cell repertoires in COVID-19. Measured with immunoSEQ multiplex PCR; TCRdb has only the in-frame clones, and not every one. Among approximately 360,000 clones listed, less than 90% were seen once. The sequencing sample was made of PBMCs or T cells enriched from blood (not recorded which). Source of these receptors: a woman aged 50 to 60 who had recovered from COVID-19.

The chain combines TRBV27 with TRBJ2-7, with unresolved D. V gave up 6 bases and J gave up 6 bases, with 9 bases separating them. The germline gives CDR1 MNHEY, CDR2 SMNVEV (reference sequence). This CDR3 has 11 residues. CDR3: CASSSVFEQYF. In DNA form, the CDR3 reads TGTGCCAGCAGCTCTGTTTTCGAGCAGTACTTC.

This clone was counted only a few times. The chain recombines TRBV4-3 with TRBJ1-4, with D unclear. V was cut by 0 bases and J by 0 bases, with 5 bases left in between. Germline loops: CDR1 LGHNA, CDR2 YSLEER. This CDR3 contains 15 residues. This chain's CDR3 is CASSQEIATNEKLFF. The CDR3 DNA reads TGCGCCAGCAGCCAAGAAATAGCAACTAATGAAAAACTGTTTTTT.

The genes are TRBV18 and TRBJ2-7, with a tentative D call TRBD2 (5 bases). Trimming left V 3 bases short and J 5 bases short, with 14 bases between. This CDR3 has 14 amino acids. Germline values: CDR1 KGHSH, CDR2 LQKENI. Here the CDR3 reads CASSPRGSNHEQYF. CDR3 DNA: TGTGCCAGCTCACCCCGAGGGAGTAACCACGAGCAGTACTTC.

This clone came up a few times. This rearrangement joins TRBV5-6 to TRBJ1-6, with 7 bases matching TRBD1. The CDR3 extends over 15 amino acids. Losses at the gene ends were 0 bases for V and 11 bases for J; bases not matched to a gene: 8. The germline V gene encodes CDR1 SGHDT and CDR2 YYEEEE. CDR3 DNA sequence: TGTGCCAGCAGCTTGGACGGGACAGCAGGGCCACCCCTCCACTTT. Amino acid sequence: CASSLDGTAGPPLHF.

The chain links TRBV5-1 to TRBJ2-1; perhaps TRBD2 as D (6 bases). V gave up 5 bases and J gave up 7 bases, with 19 bases separating them. The CDR3 is 15 residues long. CDR1 is SGHRS, CDR2 YFSETQ, per germline. The chain's CDR3 is CASRGETGVWNEQFF. CDR3 bases: TGCGCCAGCAGAGGCGAGACGGGGGTCTGGAATGAGCAGTTCTTC.